The 12 T cell receptor beta chains in this list originate from one sample, sequenced in a study of T cell clonality in common variable immunodeficiency. Only in-frame clones appear in the TCRdb table, and some are missing; sequencing was by immunoSEQ multiplex PCR. The repertoire has approximately 40,000 clones, none seen only once; the ten largest take around a tenth. Sequenced sample: peripheral blood mononuclear cells. These receptors were taken from a person between 18 and 75 years old in good health.

This clone was observed many times. The DNA ends 3 residues before the CDR3 does, and the rest of the CDR3 is filled in from the germline J gene. The chain uses TRBV20-1 and TRBJ2-5, with a tentative D call TRBD1 (7 bases). The CDR3 runs 13 residues. V lost 4 bases to trimming and J lost 6 bases, with 15 bases between them. Germline-derived CDR1 and CDR2 are DFQATT and SNEGSKA (reference sequence). CDR3 DNA (partial): TGCAGTGCTACCAGACAGGGAGGAAAGACC. Its protein is CSATRQGGKT. The complete CDR3 protein is CSATRQGGKTQYF.

At least ten counts were recorded for this clone. Coverage ceases 3 residues before the CDR3 finishes, and the germline J gene fills in the end. The V and J genes are TRBV5-1 and TRBJ1-6, with 8 bases that match TRBD1. Germline V gives CDR1 SGHRS, CDR2 YFSETQ. The CDR3 length is 16 residues. Trimming at V came to 4 bases and at J to 3 bases, leaving 6 bases not matched to a gene. The covered CDR3 bases are TGCGCCAGCAGCCCCTCGACAGGGGACTATAATTCACCC. Translating it yields CASSPSTGDYNSP. The full CDR3 sequence reads CASSPSTGDYNSPLHF.

Points on this clone: The read terminates 3 residues before the CDR3 end, so the remaining end is supplied by the germline J gene. The chain carries TRBV30 and TRBJ1-2; a possible D gene is TRBD1 (5 bases). CDR3 size: 13 residues. Per the germline V gene, CDR1 is GTSNPN and CDR2 is SVGIG (reference sequence). CDR3 DNA (partial): TGTGCCTGGAGTGTAATTTACGGGGGGGAC. Translation: CAWSVIYGGD. The full CDR3 protein reads CAWSVIYGGDYTF. Using reference TRBV30 and TRBJ1-2 for the parts outside the CDR3, the full variable domain is SQTIHQWPATLVQPVGSPLSLECTVEGTSNPNLYWYRQAAGRGLQLLFYSVGIGQISSEVPQNLSASRPQDRQFILSSKKLLLSDSGFYLCAWSVIYGGDYTFGSGTRLTVV.

This clone was seen only a few times. Read data end 3 residues before the CDR3 end; the end is taken from the germline J gene. The chain uses TRBV7-9 and TRBJ2-1; 11 nucleotides match TRBD2. J lost 9 bases, V lost 1 base, and 5 bases had no gene match. CDR3 length: 15 residues. CDR1 is SEHNR, CDR2 FQNEAQ, per germline (reference sequence). Partial CDR3 DNA: TGTGCCAGCAGCTTAGGCCTGCTAGCGGGAGGTGAG. As protein: CASSLGLLAGGE. The CDR3 in its entirety is CASSLGLLAGGEQFF.

This clone was seen repeatedly, ten times or more. The read stops 3 residues short of the end of the CDR3; the missing end is completed from the germline J gene. The rearrangement uses TRBV5-4 and TRBJ1-1, with 10 bases aligning to TRBD1. The CDR3 is 15 amino acids. Germline V CDR1 and CDR2: SGHNT, YYREEE (reference sequence). Trimming cost V 3 bases and J 3 bases; bases outside gene matches: 5. Partial CDR3 DNA: TGTGCCAGCAGCTGGGACAGGGGAACGGACACTGAA. The encoded protein is CASSWDRGTDTE. From start to end, the CDR3 is CASSWDRGTDTEAFF. Full variable domain (remainder filled in from reference TRBV5-4 and TRBJ1-1): ETGVTQSPTHLIKTRGQQVTLRCSSQSGHNTVSWYQQALGQGPQFIFQYYREEENGRGNFPPRFSGLQFPNYSSELNVNALELDDSALYLCASSWDRGTDTEAFFGQGTRLTVV.

The sample holds many counts of this clone. Read coverage stops 3 residues before the CDR3 terminus; the germline J gene supplies the remainder. The chain is built from TRBV4-1 and TRBJ2-2, with D possibly being TRBD2 (6 bases). This CDR3 comprises 14 residues. V dropped 3 bases and J dropped 10 bases, with 15 bases sitting between them. Germline CDR1 and CDR2: MGHRA and YSYEKL. The sequenced CDR3 bases are TGCGCCAGCAGCCACCCGGGACTCCCAGTGGAG. Translation: CASSHPGLPVE. The CDR3 in its entirety is CASSHPGLPVELFF.

The table lists this clone with many counts. The read comes to an end 3 residues before the CDR3 does, leaving the germline J gene to fill in the end. The chain uses TRBV11-2 and TRBJ2-7, with D maybe TRBD2 (6 bases). Germline-derived CDR1 and CDR2 are SGHAT and FQNNGV. The CDR3 consists of 15 residues. V was pared by 2 bases and J by 1 base, with 12 bases between. CDR3 DNA, as far as it was read: TGTGCCAGCAGCTTAAAACTAGCATCGTCCTACGAG. It yields the protein CASSLKLASSYE. The CDR3 in full is CASSLKLASSYEQYF.

This clone was observed many times. The missing CDR3 end, 3 residues past where the read stops, is filled in from the germline J gene. The rearrangement joins TRBV11-2 to TRBJ1-1, with 8 nucleotides matching TRBD1. This CDR3 has 13 amino acids. The V gene's germline CDR1 is SGHAT and CDR2 FQNNGV. V trimming: 3 bases; J trimming: 6 bases; junction bases outside the gene matches: 3. The part of the CDR3 DNA that was read is TGTGCCAGCAGCTTGGGGACAGGAGCTGAA. This encodes CASSLGTGAE. The entire CDR3 sequence reads CASSLGTGAEAFF.

This clone came up a few times. The observed sequence ends 3 residues before the CDR3 terminus, with the missing tail filled in from the germline J gene. This chain joins TRBV2 and TRBJ1-2; D remains ambiguous. The CDR3 is 14 residues long. With 6 bases removed from V and 2 bases from J, the gap between germline ends came to 13 bases. Germline CDR1 is SNHLY and CDR2 is FYNNEI. This chain's CDR3 is CASRTPDTNYGYTF. The sequenced part of the CDR3 DNA is TGTGCCAGCAGGACCCCCGACACAAACTATGGC.

This clone was seen repeatedly, ten times or more. The read ends 3 residues before the CDR3 terminus; that terminus is restored from the germline J gene. The V gene is TRBV19, the J gene TRBJ2-7, with 8 bases lining up with TRBD1. The CDR3 contains 15 residues. Germline V lookup: CDR1 LNHDA, CDR2 SQIVND (reference sequence). V dropped 6 bases and J dropped 2; count of bases not matched to a gene: 9. CDR3 sequence reads: CASRNGQGSTYEQYF. CDR3 DNA, as far as it was read: TGTGCCAGTAGGAATGGACAGGGTAGCACCTACGAG.

This clone was detected many times. The read comes to an end 3 residues before the CDR3 does, leaving the germline J gene to fill in the end. V gene TRBV19 combines with J gene TRBJ2-3, with 13 nucleotides matching TRBD2. The length of the CDR3 is 17 residues. Per germline, CDR1 LNHDA and CDR2 SQIVND (reference sequence). J was trimmed by 3 bases and V by 6 bases; bases with no gene match: 9. The CDR3 region is CASRRGLAGVWTDTQYF. The CDR3 DNA, read in part, is TGTGCCAGTAGACGTGGACTAGCGGGAGTTTGGACAGATACG.

There are many counts of this clone. The read stops 3 residues short of the end of the CDR3; the missing end is completed from the germline J gene. The chain uses TRBV5-5 and TRBJ2-2; 9 nucleotides align to TRBD1. V lost 6 bases and J lost 2; bases outside the gene matches: 5. The CDR3 is 15 amino acids. Germline values: CDR1 SGHKS, CDR2 YYEKEE (reference sequence). Partial CDR3 DNA: TGTGCCAGCAACCTGGGACAGGGAAACACCGGGGAG. It codes for CASNLGQGNTGE. The entire CDR3 sequence reads CASNLGQGNTGELFF.